The 10 T cell receptor beta chains reported below all come from one sample, sequenced in a study of Ad26.COV2.S vaccination and SARS-CoV-2 variants. The assay was immunoSEQ multiplex PCR, and TCRdb's table has in-frame clones only and misses some. In the table there are around 310,000 clones, under 90% of which are singletons. The treatment was: 15 to 20 received Ad26.COV2.S at low or high dose, single or two shots; a few received placebo; per-sample allocation not given. It was on day 63 after the first vaccine or placebo injection that samples were taken. Specimen: peripheral blood, collected in a trial of Ad26.COV2.S vaccine versus placebo. These receptors originate from a person aged 18-65 years who received the Ad26.COV2.S COVID-19 vaccine or a placebo.

This chain joins TRBV18 and TRBJ1-1; D not certain. The length of the CDR3 is 16 residues. V was clipped by 4 bases and J by 0 bases, with 15 bases between them. Germline CDR1 and CDR2: KGHSH and LQKENI. CDR3: CASSQREGRVNTEAFF. The CDR3 region has the DNA TGTGCCAGCTCACAGAGAGAAGGGCGGGTGAACACTGAAGCTTTCTTT.

The chain has TRBV5-5 and TRBJ1-1; perhaps TRBD1 as D (5 bases). V was shortened by 7 bases and J by 4 bases, with 23 bases between the two germline ends. Germline CDR1 is SGHKS and CDR2 is YYEKEE (reference sequence). The CDR3 has 16 amino acids. Here the CDR3 DNA reads TGTGCCAGCGGGTGGAGCGCGGGAGGGGTAATCACTGAAGCTTTCTTT. This encodes CASGWSAGGVITEAFF.

J is TRBJ1-5 and V is TRBV18; D perhaps matches TRBD1 (6 bases). Germline CDR1 and CDR2: KGHSH and LQKENI. V lost 6 bases and J 1 base, leaving 16 bases between the germline ends. There are 16 residues in the CDR3. In DNA form, the CDR3 reads TGTGCCAGCTCGGGGCAGCGGGGGGCCAGCAATCAGCCCCAGCATTTT. Its translation: CASSGQRGASNQPQHF.

The count of this clone is one. The rearrangement uses TRBV7-9 and TRBJ1-2; D remains ambiguous. The CDR3 contains 12 residues. V was clipped by 2 bases and J by 4 bases, with 5 bases between them. In germline, CDR1 is SEHNR, CDR2 FQNEAQ (reference sequence). The CDR3 loop is CASSLMGYGYTF. For the CDR3, the DNA is TGTGCCAGCAGCTTAATGGGCTATGGCTACACCTTC.

This clone was picked up a small number of times. The V and J genes are TRBV6-2 or TRBV6-3 and TRBJ1-5, with TRBD1 identical over 9 bases. Trimming cost V 4 bases and J 2 bases; bases outside gene matches: 6. CDR3 length equals 16 residues. Germline CDR1 reads MNHEY; CDR2 reads SVGEGT. CDR3 nucleotides: TGTGCCAGCAGTTCCCGGGACAGGGAGGGCAATCAGCCCCAGCATTTT. Translating gives CASSSRDREGNQPQHF.

This chain uses TRBV19 with TRBJ2-5; D is undetermined. Germline CDR1 and CDR2: LNHDA and SQIVND (reference sequence). The V end lost 0 bases, the J end lost 7 bases, and 9 bases lay between the germline ends. This CDR3 is 13 amino acids long. CDR3: CASSIDRSGTQYF. The CDR3 DNA reads TGTGCCAGTAGTATAGATCGGAGTGGGACCCAGTACTTC.

This chain connects TRBV7-9 to TRBJ1-3; D unclear. Per the germline V gene, CDR1 is SEHNR and CDR2 is FQNEAQ (reference sequence). V was clipped by 1 base and J by 0 bases, with 7 bases between them. This CDR3 region has 15 residues. CDR3 protein: CASSLEANSGNTIYF. In DNA, the CDR3 is TGTGCCAGCAGCTTAGAAGCGAACTCTGGAAACACCATATATTTT. The full variable domain, in which reference TRBV7-9 and TRBJ1-3 provide the parts outside the CDR3, is DTGVSQNPRHKITKRGQNVTFRCDPISEHNRLYWYRQTLGQGPEFLTYFQNEAQLEKSRLLSDRFSAERPKGSFSTLEIQRTEQGDSAMYLCASSLEANSGNTIYFGEGSWLTVV.

As for this clone: Other DNA sequences from this sample encode an identical CDR3 as well. The gene calls are TRBV27 and TRBJ1-5; no firm D call. The V gene's germline CDR1 is MNHEY and CDR2 SMNVEV (reference sequence). This CDR3 is 12 amino acids long. The V gene lost 3 bases and the J gene lost 6 bases, with 6 bases spanning the gap. The CDR3 DNA reads as TGTGCCAGCAGTTTCCAAGGTCAGCCCCAGCATTTT. It specifies CASSFQGQPQHF.

The chain joins TRBV11-3 to TRBJ1-1, with D tentatively TRBD1 (5 bases). The ends were cut back, 5 bases at V and 0 bases at J, with 10 bases in the middle. The CDR3 is 14 residues long. Germline CDR1 SGHNT, CDR2 YENEEA. The CDR3 coding sequence is TGTGCCAGCAGCCCCGGGACTGTGAACACTGAAGCTTTCTTT. Its protein is CASSPGTVNTEAFF.

This clone was detected only a few times. This chain connects TRBV3-1 (or the pseudogene TRBV3-2) to TRBJ1-3, with D uncertain. The ends were cut back, 2 bases at V and 2 bases at J, with 13 bases in the middle. This CDR3 has 16 amino acids. The germline CDR1 and CDR2 sequences are LGHDT and YNNKEL (reference sequence). CDR3 protein: CASSQIPGLAGNTIYF. The CDR3 coding sequence is TGTGCCAGCAGCCAAATACCCGGACTGGCTGGAAACACCATATATTTT.